The following is a T cell receptor (beta chain) sequence with its context. The data stem from a study of T cells in Graves' hyperthyroidism and ophthalmopathy. The CDR3 sequence is 14 residues long. Per germline, CDR1 KGHSH and CDR2 LQKENI. Trimming took 6 bases from V and 2 from J; bases not matched to a gene: 3. TCR beta CDR3 region amplification was performed from RNA transcripts. The TCR CDR3 was amplified in a first-round RT-PCR using the HTBI primer set. TCRdb passed the multiplex PCR reads through MiXCR, listing each CDR3 protein once. Found here are a few hundred thousand distinct CDR3 sequences, 15% to 20% of them singletons; the top ten hold around 3.3%. Ophthalmopathy patients showed a Clinical Activity Score of at least 3, NOSPECS grade of at least 4 and duration under 3 months. Each diagnosis was grounded in clinical symptoms, serum thyroxine and TRAb, thyroid ultrasound, and orbital computed tomography.

The source of this sequence is a woman aged 35 to 49 with Graves' ophthalmopathy. The gene calls are TRBV18 and TRBJ2-1; the match to TRBD1 covers 8 bases. Input material: blood. The CDR3 DNA reads TGTGCCAGCTCGGGACAGGCCCCCTACAATGAGCAGTTCTTC. Its protein is CASSGQAPYNEQFF.